The rows below give T cell receptor beta chains drawn from one sample of a study of siplizumab effects on memory and regulatory T cells. This table comes from immunoSEQ multiplex PCR, and its TCRdb copy is limited to in-frame clones, with some not included. The sample records about 52,000 clones, under 98% being singletons. The sample taken for sequencing was naive CD4+ T cells sorted from blood. The receptor source for this set is a human donor in good health. Each CDR3 is given with its conserved first and last residue. A D gene is named only where the DNA matches it firmly. Clone sizes are given selectively: once, few, many, or a class where the clone is expanded.

j_call,d_call,clone_size,v_call,cdr3_aa,cdr3_nt
TRBJ2-1,TRBD2,NA,TRBV7-3,CASSELAGGVNEQFF,TGTGCCAGCAGCGAACTAGCGGGAGGAGTGAATGAGCAGTTCTTC
TRBJ1-3,NA,NA,TRBV19,CASSTQLRSYGNTIYF,TGTGCCAGTAGTACTCAACTCAGAAGTTATGGAAACACCATATATTTT
TRBJ2-2,NA,NA,TRBV28,CASSHQGLRTGELFF,TGTGCCAGCAGTCATCAGGGGTTACGTACCGGGGAGCTGTTTTTT
TRBJ2-2,NA,NA,TRBV5-1,CASSFGGQPGTGELFF,TGCGCCAGCAGCTTCGGGGGACAACCGGGGACCGGGGAGCTGTTTTTT
TRBJ1-6,NA,once,TRBV19,CASSLFPGNSPLHF,TGTGCCAGTAGTCTTTTCCCGGGAAATTCACCCCTCCACTTT
TRBJ2-7,TRBD1,NA,TRBV11-2,CASSLSGQAEQYF,TGTGCCAGCAGCTTATCCGGACAGGCCGAGCAGTACTTC
TRBJ1-5,NA,NA,TRBV7-9,CASSPPGDSNQPQHF,TGTGCCAGCAGTCCACCGGGGGACAGCAATCAGCCCCAGCATTTT
TRBJ2-5,NA,NA,TRBV19,CASRPKGVTEGETQYF,TGTGCCAGTAGACCTAAGGGGGTCACCGAGGGGGAGACCCAGTACTTC
TRBJ1-5,TRBD1,NA,TRBV27,CASSPQDRVSQPQHF,TGTGCCAGCAGTCCACAGGACAGGGTTTCTCAGCCCCAGCATTTT
TRBJ2-2,NA,NA,TRBV27,CASSLSHTGELFF,TGTGCCAGCAGTTTATCACATACCGGGGAGCTGTTTTTT
TRBJ2-2,NA,NA,TRBV30,CAWGPDTGELFF,TGTGCCTGGGGGCCCGACACCGGGGAGCTGTTTTTT
TRBJ1-2,NA,NA,TRBV5-1,CASSLDADLSGYTF,TGCGCCAGCAGCTTGGATGCAGACCTTAGTGGCTACACCTTC
TRBJ2-7,TRBD1,once,TRBV29-1,CSVTRDRVSYEQYF,TGCAGCGTTACCCGGGACAGGGTCTCCTACGAGCAGTACTTC
TRBJ1-1,NA,NA,TRBV27,CASSSWGLTGAAFF,TGTGCCAGCAGTTCCTGGGGGTTGACGGGGGCCGCTTTCTTT
TRBJ1-5,TRBD1,NA,TRBV12-5,CASGPENVGTGVDGNQPQHF,TGTGCTAGTGGTCCCGAGAATGTGGGGACAGGGGTTGATGGCAATCAGCCCCAGCATTTT
TRBJ2-1,NA,NA,TRBV25-1,CATGRYNEQFF,TGTGCCACAGGGCGTTACAATGAGCAGTTCTTC
TRBJ1-4,NA,NA,TRBV5-1,CASSFYEGRDEKLFF,TGCGCCAGCAGCTTCTATGAGGGAAGGGATGAAAAACTGTTTTTT
TRBJ1-1,NA,NA,TRBV7-9,CASSLARGVTEAFF,TGTGCCAGCAGCTTAGCGCGAGGGGTAACTGAAGCTTTCTTT
TRBJ2-1,TRBD1,NA,TRBV5-6,CASSYYTGESYNEQFF,TGTGCCAGCAGCTATTACACAGGGGAATCCTACAATGAGCAGTTCTTC
TRBJ2-3,NA,NA,TRBV15,CATSRDGGFDTQYF,TGTGCCACCAGCAGAGATGGGGGATTCGATACGCAGTATTTT
TRBJ2-1,NA,NA,TRBV7-8,CASSSTRGGNEQFF,TGTGCCAGCAGCTCGACTAGAGGAGGCAATGAGCAGTTCTTC
TRBJ1-2,NA,NA,TRBV6-1,CATRGTYGYTF,TGTGCCACCCGGGGGACATATGGCTACACCTTC
TRBJ2-3,TRBD2,NA,TRBV28,CASRPGTSSRTDTQYF,TGTGCCAGCAGACCCGGGACTAGCAGTCGCACAGATACGCAGTATTTT
TRBJ2-5,TRBD1,NA,TRBV19,CASSKDKGQGVETQYF,TGTGCCAGTAGTAAAGATAAGGGACAGGGGGTGGAGACCCAGTACTTC
TRBJ2-1,TRBD2,NA,TRBV11-3,CASSGTSGSSYNEQFF,TGTGCCAGCAGCGGGACTAGCGGGAGTTCCTACAATGAGCAGTTCTTC
TRBJ1-4,NA,NA,TRBV15,CATSRDLGEKLFF,TGTGCCACCAGCAGAGATCTTGGAGAAAAACTGTTTTTT
TRBJ1-3,TRBD1,NA,TRBV15,CATSRGPGQGDTIYF,TGTGCCACCAGCAGAGGGCCGGGACAGGGAGACACCATATATTTT
TRBJ2-1,TRBD2,NA,TRBV5-1,CASSFRLAGGEQFF,TGCGCCAGCAGCTTTCGGCTAGCGGGAGGGGAGCAGTTCTTC